The 27 T cell receptor beta chains below all came from one sample that was sequenced in a study of PD-L1 blockade in urothelial cancer. Assay: immunoSEQ multiplex PCR; the TCRdb copy retains only in-frame clones and omits some. This sample has roughly 87,000 clones, with roughly 90% found just once. Stated time point: pretreatment peripheral blood. Sequenced here: PBMCs, sampled around atezolizumab (anti-PD-L1) treatment. The receptors derive from a woman at least 80 years old with urothelial cancer.

V is TRBV27 and J is TRBJ2-3; 10 bases agree with TRBD2. Germline CDR1 is MNHEY and CDR2 is SMNVEV (reference sequence). CDR3 size: 16 residues. V lost 6 bases and J lost 2; bases outside the gene matches: 8. CDR3 region: CASSSLGLADTDTQYF. CDR3 DNA: TGTGCCAGCAGCTCCCTCGGACTAGCGGACACAGATACGCAGTATTTT.

This chain uses TRBV9 with TRBJ1-1; D is perhaps TRBD1 (5 bases). Trimming cost V 0 bases and J 0 bases, with 6 bases left between them. Germline-derived CDR1 and CDR2 are SGDLS and YYNGEE. This CDR3 contains 14 residues. The CDR3 spells CASSVGQLNTEAFF. The CDR3 DNA sequence: TGTGCCAGCAGCGTAGGACAGCTGAACACTGAAGCTTTCTTT. Full variable domain (missing parts from reference TRBV9 and TRBJ1-1): DSGVTQTPKHLITATGQRVTLRCSPRSGDLSVYWYQQSLDQGLQFLIQYYNGEERAKGNILERFSAQQFPDLHSELNLSSLELGDSALYFCASSVGQLNTEAFFGQGTRLTVV.

This chain joins TRBV9 and TRBJ1-4; 8 bases fit TRBD1. Trimming cost V 2 bases and J 5 bases; bases outside gene matches: 2. Germline V gives CDR1 SGDLS, CDR2 YYNGEE. This CDR3 contains 14 residues. In DNA, the CDR3 is TGTGCCAGCAGCGTGCAGGGGGCCAATGAAAAACTGTTTTTT. Its protein product is CASSVQGANEKLFF.

This chain connects TRBV27 to TRBJ2-7; TRBD2 matches 7 bases. CDR3 size: 13 residues. Losses at the gene ends were 3 bases for V and 2 bases for J; bases not matched to a gene: 1. The germline CDR1 and CDR2 sequences are MNHEY and SMNVEV (reference sequence). The CDR3 sequence is CASSFSGTYEQYF. In DNA form, the CDR3 reads TGTGCCAGCAGTTTCAGCGGGACCTACGAGCAGTACTTC.

The chain is built from TRBV2 and TRBJ1-2, with D tentatively TRBD1 (5 bases). Looked up from germline, CDR1 is SNHLY and CDR2 is FYNNEI. CDR3 size: 13 residues. V was trimmed by 4 bases and J by 8 bases, leaving 14 bases between them. For the CDR3, the DNA is TGTGCCAGCAGTGTTGGGGGGGTGGAGGGCTACACCTTC. It yields the protein CASSVGGVEGYTF. Complete variable domain (other parts from reference TRBV2 and TRBJ1-2): EPEVTQTPSHQVTQMGQEVILRCVPISNHLYFYWYRQILGQKVEFLVSFYNNEISEKSEIFDDQFSVERPDGSNFTLKIRSTKLEDSAMYFCASSVGGVEGYTFGSGTRLTVV.

In DNA form, the CDR3 reads TGTGCCAGCAGCTTGGCCGGGGGTAGCGGAGCTTACGAGCAGTACTTC. It is translated as CASSLAGGSGAYEQYF. The gene calls are TRBV5-4 and TRBJ2-7; a possible D gene is TRBD2 (6 bases). The CDR3 is 16 amino acids. Germline loops: CDR1 SGHNT, CDR2 YYREEE (reference sequence). V lost 0 bases to trimming and J lost 4 bases, with 17 bases between them. The full variable domain, its missing parts supplied by reference TRBV5-4 and TRBJ2-7, is ETGVTQSPTHLIKTRGQQVTLRCSSQSGHNTVSWYQQALGQGPQFIFQYYREEENGRGNFPPRFSGLQFPNYSSELNVNALELDDSALYLCASSLAGGSGAYEQYFGPGTRLTVT.

The V call is TRBV6-1, the J call TRBJ2-5, with TRBD1 matching over 8 bases. V lost 6 bases and J lost 4; bases outside the gene matches: 10. The CDR3 has 15 residues. Germline V lookup: CDR1 MNHNS, CDR2 SASEGT. This CDR3 is CASRPFGQGGETQYF. The CDR3 bases are TGTGCCAGCAGGCCGTTCGGACAGGGCGGAGAGACCCAGTACTTC.

This sequence joins TRBV28 and TRBJ2-1, with TRBD2 matching over 10 bases. V gave up 5 bases and J gave up 8 bases; unmatched junction bases: 12. CDR1 is MDHEN, CDR2 SYDVKM, per germline. The CDR3 consists of 16 residues. CDR3 bases: TGTGCCAGCAGTGACCCTCGGACTAGCGGTGGGGATGAGCAGTTCTTC. It codes for CASSDPRTSGGDEQFF.

J is TRBJ1-5 and V is TRBV11-2; D is unresolved. This CDR3 contains 15 residues. With 1 base removed from V and 0 bases from J, the gap between germline ends came to 7 bases. The germline V gene encodes CDR1 SGHAT and CDR2 FQNNGV. The CDR3 DNA sequence: TGTGCCAGCAGCTTAGCAAGCGATAGCAATCAGCCCCAGCATTTT. Encoded protein: CASSLASDSNQPQHF.

V and J are TRBV15 and TRBJ2-3; 7 bases agree with TRBD2. This CDR3 spans 14 amino acids. Trimming removed 0 bases from V and 5 bases from J; junction bases left unmatched: 2. Germline V gives CDR1 LNHNV, CDR2 YYDKDF (reference sequence). The CDR3 DNA is TGTGCCACCAGCAGAGACGGGAGGTTAGATACGCAGTATTTT. Encoded protein: CATSRDGRLDTQYF.

The J gene is TRBJ1-2, the V gene TRBV25-1, with D hard to call. The germline V and J ends were trimmed by 4 bases and 0 bases, with 6 bases remaining between them. CDR1 and CDR2 from the germline V gene are MGHDK and SYGVNS. The CDR3 covers 13 residues. This chain's CDR3 is CASSGVANYGYTF. The CDR3 DNA is TGTGCCAGCAGTGGAGTGGCTAACTATGGCTACACCTTC.

The rearrangement joins TRBV4-2 to TRBJ2-2; TRBD2 agrees at 9 bases. Per the germline V gene, CDR1 is LGHNA and CDR2 is YNFKEQ. Trimming cost V 2 bases and J 1 base; bases outside gene matches: 8. The CDR3 runs 18 residues. CDR3 loop: CASSQLAGLILNTGELFF. CDR3 nucleotides: TGTGCCAGCAGCCAACTAGCGGGACTAATCTTGAACACCGGGGAGCTGTTTTTT.

This chain joins TRBV20-1 and TRBJ1-2; D not resolved. The germline V and J ends were trimmed by 2 bases and 3 bases, with 4 bases remaining between them. In germline, CDR1 is DFQATT, CDR2 SNEGSKA (reference sequence). The CDR3 runs to 11 residues. The CDR3 nucleotides read TGCAGTGCTAGAACAGACTATGGCTACACCTTC. Its translation is CSARTDYGYTF.

This clone has only one observation. The chain links TRBV27 to TRBJ1-1; a possible D gene is TRBD1 (6 bases). Germline loops: CDR1 MNHEY, CDR2 SMNVEV (reference sequence). Trimming cost V 6 bases and J 3 bases, with 20 bases left between them. CDR3 length equals 16 residues. This CDR3 is CASSPRTGAGDTEAFF. CDR3 in DNA: TGTGCCAGCAGCCCTCGAACGGGGGCGGGAGACACTGAAGCTTTCTTT.

This rearrangement joins TRBV5-1 to TRBJ2-5; 8 positions match TRBD1. CDR3 size: 16 residues. V was pared by 3 bases and J by 0 bases, with 7 bases of the junction left unmatched. The germline V gene has CDR1 SGHRS and CDR2 YFSETQ. In DNA, the CDR3 is TGCGCCAGCAGCTCCGGGACAGGACCGTACCAAGAGACCCAGTACTTC. It codes for CASSSGTGPYQETQYF.

This clone was counted a single time. The chain recombines TRBV5-1 with TRBJ2-2; D gene uncertain. CDR3 length equals 16 residues. CDR1 and CDR2 (germline): SGHRS, YFSETQ. The germline V and J ends were trimmed by 0 bases and 1 base, with 10 bases remaining between them. The CDR3 loop reads CASSLEAAVNTGELFF. CDR3 DNA sequence: TGCGCCAGCAGCTTGGAAGCTGCCGTGAACACCGGGGAGCTGTTTTTT.

The V and J genes are TRBV30 and TRBJ2-7, with 11 positions matching TRBD1. V lost 3 bases to trimming and J lost 6 bases; unmatched junction nucleotides: 7. The CDR3 loop spans 14 amino acids. The germline gives CDR1 GTSNPN, CDR2 SVGIG (reference sequence). CDR3 region: CAWRRDRGRSEQYF. The CDR3 region has the DNA TGTGCCTGGAGACGGGACAGGGGGAGGTCCGAGCAGTACTTC.

The chain has TRBV29-1 and TRBJ2-1, with 9 bases identical to TRBD2. CDR1 SQVTM and CDR2 ANQGSEA come from the germline V gene. Germline trimming cut 1 base from V and 0 bases from J; bases unmatched to any gene: 4. The CDR3 consists of 16 residues. CDR3 sequence reads: CSVEGAGGLSYNEQFF. In DNA, the CDR3 is TGCAGCGTTGAAGGAGCGGGAGGACTCTCCTACAATGAGCAGTTCTTC.

The chain links TRBV6-4 to TRBJ2-5; 8 bases line up with TRBD2. V dropped 4 bases and J dropped 4; count of bases not matched to a gene: 2. Germline V gene data show CDR1 as MRHNA and CDR2 as SNTAGT. This CDR3 is 13 amino acids long. For the CDR3, the DNA is TGTGCCAGCAGTGGCCTAGCGGGAGAGACCCAGTACTTC. It codes for CASSGLAGETQYF.

This clone was seen once. This chain joins TRBV28 and TRBJ2-1, with TRBD2 as a possible D gene (5 bases). This CDR3 spans 13 amino acids. The germline gives CDR1 MDHEN, CDR2 SYDVKM. V was trimmed by 4 bases and J by 6 bases, leaving 10 bases between them. The CDR3 DNA sequence: TGTGCCAGCAGTTCCCATAGCGCCAATGAGCAGTTCTTC. It translates to CASSSHSANEQFF.

This sequence joins TRBV7-8 and TRBJ2-7; 9 bases fit TRBD2. The V and J ends lost 2 bases and 4 bases, in that order; junction bases with no gene match: 9. Germline loops: CDR1 SGHVS, CDR2 FQNEAQ. CDR3 length equals 16 residues. CDR3 loop: CASSLKSLAGSYEQYF. The CDR3 DNA reads TGTGCCAGCAGCTTAAAGAGTCTAGCGGGATCTTACGAGCAGTACTTC.

The rearrangement joins TRBV9 to TRBJ1-4, with 8 bases identical to TRBD1. CDR1 is SGDLS and CDR2 is YYNGEE in the germline V gene. The ends lost 4 bases at V and 0 bases at J; junction bases unmatched: 8. The CDR3 length is 17 residues. CDR3 DNA: TGTGCCAGCAGCCCTTTAGGGACAGGCGCAACTAATGAAAAACTGTTTTTT. It translates to CASSPLGTGATNEKLFF.

The gene calls are TRBV10-3 and TRBJ1-2; 7 bases line up with TRBD1. CDR1 and CDR2 from the germline V gene are ENHRY and SYGVKD. CDR3 size: 14 residues. V was pared by 6 bases and J by 4 bases, with 8 bases of the junction left unmatched. CDR3 DNA: TGTGCCATCAGAGGATTAGACAGGGCCTATGGCTACACCTTC. It yields the protein CAIRGLDRAYGYTF.

The chain recombines TRBV19 with TRBJ1-2, with D possibly being TRBD1 (5 bases). V lost 7 bases, J lost 4 bases, and 22 bases lay in between. The CDR3 extends over 16 amino acids. CDR1 LNHDA and CDR2 SQIVND come from the germline V gene (reference sequence). The DNA of the CDR3 is TGTGCCAGTACCACCACGGGGGACGGAGGGTTCTATGGCTACACCTTC. Its translation is CASTTTGDGGFYGYTF.

The chain recombines TRBV5-6 with TRBJ2-3; D is possibly TRBD1 (5 bases). V lost 0 bases to trimming and J lost 2 bases, with 10 bases between them. This CDR3 comprises 15 residues. Germline CDR1 and CDR2: SGHDT and YYEEEE. This CDR3 reads CASSLGGINTDTQYF. In DNA form, the CDR3 reads TGTGCCAGCAGCTTGGGGGGCATTAACACAGATACGCAGTATTTT.

This chain links TRBV6-4 with TRBJ2-3; D perhaps matches TRBD1 (5 bases). Per germline, CDR1 MRHNA and CDR2 SNTAGT. V shed 2 bases and J shed 4 bases, with 7 bases lying between them. The CDR3 totals 13 residues. CDR3 DNA: TGTGCCAGCAGTGACGAAGGGGCAGATACGCAGTATTTT. This sequence encodes CASSDEGADTQYF.

The chain joins TRBV6-1 to TRBJ2-7; tentatively, D is TRBD1 (6 bases). Between the trimmed V and J ends, which lost 3 bases and 3 bases, there was a span of 12 bases. The CDR3 spans 14 residues. CDR1 and CDR2 from the germline V gene are MNHNS and SASEGT. The CDR3 coding sequence is TGTGCCAGCAGTGAGACCTCAGGGGACTACGAGCAGTACTTC. Its protein is CASSETSGDYEQYF.